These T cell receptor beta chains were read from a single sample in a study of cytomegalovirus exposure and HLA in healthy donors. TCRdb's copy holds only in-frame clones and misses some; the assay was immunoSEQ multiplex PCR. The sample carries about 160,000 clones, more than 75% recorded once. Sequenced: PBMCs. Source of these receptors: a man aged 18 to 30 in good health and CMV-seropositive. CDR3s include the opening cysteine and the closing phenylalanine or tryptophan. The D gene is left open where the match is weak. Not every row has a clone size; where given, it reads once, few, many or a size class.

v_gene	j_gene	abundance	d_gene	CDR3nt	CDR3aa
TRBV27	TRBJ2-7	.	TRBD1	TGTGCCAGCAGTCGTTCCGGGACAGGTTCCTACGAGCAGTACTTC	CASSRSGTGSYEQYF
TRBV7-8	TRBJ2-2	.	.	TGTGCCAGCAGCTTATTTTCCCCCGGGGGCGGGGAGCTGTTTTTT	CASSLFSPGGGELFF
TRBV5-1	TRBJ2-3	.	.	TGCGCCAGCAGCTTGGTTGCCGCGAGCACAGATACGCAGTATTTT	CASSLVAASTDTQYF
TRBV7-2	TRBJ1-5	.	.	TGTGCCAGCAGCTTAGATGGGGGCGCAGGACAGCCCCAGCATTTT	CASSLDGGAGQPQHF
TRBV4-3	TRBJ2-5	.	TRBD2	TGCGCCAGCAGCCAAGGACTAGCGGGGAAAGAGACCCAGTACTTC	CASSQGLAGKETQYF
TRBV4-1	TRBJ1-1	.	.	TGCGCCAGCAGCCACGTTACTCGAAACACTGAAGCTTTCTTT	CASSHVTRNTEAFF
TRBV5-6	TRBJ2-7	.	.	TGTGCCAGCAGGGGACAATCGGCTGAGCAGTACTTC	CASRGQSAEQYF
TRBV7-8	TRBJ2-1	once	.	TGTGCCAGCAGCTTTCGTGTACGGTCGAGCTCCTACAATGAGCAGTTCTTC	CASSFRVRSSSYNEQFF
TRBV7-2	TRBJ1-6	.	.	TGTGCCAGCAGCTTAGTACACTATAATTCACCCCTCCACTTT	CASSLVHYNSPLHF
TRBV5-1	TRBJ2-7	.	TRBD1	TGCGCCAGTGGGACAGGGGGGACTCACGAGCAGTACTTC	CASGTGGTHEQYF
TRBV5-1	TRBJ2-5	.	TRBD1	TGCGCCAGCAGCTTGTGGGGTGAGGCAGGGGGACAAGAGACCCAGTACTTC	CASSLWGEAGGQETQYF
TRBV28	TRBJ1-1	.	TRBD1	TGTGCCACGGATTCCGGGACAGGGGGCACTGAAGCTTTCTTT	CATDSGTGGTEAFF
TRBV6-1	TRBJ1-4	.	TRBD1	TGTGCCAGCAGTCTCGACAGGGAGAATGAAAAACTGTTTTTT	CASSLDRENEKLFF
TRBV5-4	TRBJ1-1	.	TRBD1	TGTGCCAGCAGTAGAGGGGGCGGAGACACTGAAGCTTTCTTT	CASSRGGGDTEAFF
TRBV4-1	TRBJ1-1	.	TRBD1	TGCGCCAGCAGCCCTAAAGCTACAGGGGGAGCGAACACTGAAGCTTTCTTT	CASSPKATGGANTEAFF
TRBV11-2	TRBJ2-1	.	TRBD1	TGTGCCAGCAGCTTAGGGACAGGGGGCTCCTACAATGAGCAGTTCTTC	CASSLGTGGSYNEQFF
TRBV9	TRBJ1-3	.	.	TGTGCCAGCAGCGTAGGAGGGGGAGACTCTGGAAACACCATATATTTT	CASSVGGGDSGNTIYF
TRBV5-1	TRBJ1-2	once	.	TGCGCCAGCAGCTTGGGTAGGGGCTATGGCTACACCTTC	CASSLGRGYGYTF
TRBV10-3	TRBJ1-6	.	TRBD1	TGTGCCATCAGTGATGGGACAGGGGTGGTCGGTTCACCCCTCCACTTT	CAISDGTGVVGSPLHF
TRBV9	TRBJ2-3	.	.	TGTGCCAGCAGCGCCTCTAGCACAGATACGCAGTATTTT	CASSASSTDTQYF
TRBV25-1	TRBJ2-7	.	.	TGTGCCAGCAGTGAATCTGGTTACAGCTCCTACGAGCAGTACTTC	CASSESGYSSYEQYF
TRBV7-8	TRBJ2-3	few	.	TGTGCCAGCAGCACCGAGAACAGGGGGGGGACAGATACGCAGTATTTT	CASSTENRGGTDTQYF
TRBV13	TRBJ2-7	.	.	TGTGCCAGCAGCTACAGGGTCACCAACGAGCAGTACTTC	CASSYRVTNEQYF
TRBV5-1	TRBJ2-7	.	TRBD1	TGCGCCAGCAGCTCCGGGACAGGGGGCTACGAGCAGTACTTC	CASSSGTGGYEQYF
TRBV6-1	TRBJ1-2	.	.	TGTGCCAGCAGGACAGGCGGGGGCTTTAACTATGGCTACACCTTC	CASRTGGGFNYGYTF
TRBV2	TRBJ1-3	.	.	TGTGCCAGCAGTCCAGTTGGAAACACCATATATTTT	CASSPVGNTIYF
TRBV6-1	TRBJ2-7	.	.	TGTGCCAGCAGTGCCTGGTGGCAGGGTGGGTACGAGCAGTACTTC	CASSAWWQGGYEQYF
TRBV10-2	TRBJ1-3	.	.	TGCGCCAGCAGTGAGGGAGACTCTGGAAACACCATATATTTT	CASSEGDSGNTIYF
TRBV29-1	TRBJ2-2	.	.	TGCAGCGTAGGGGGCCAGCGGGAGACCGGGGAGCTGTTTTTT	CSVGGQRETGELFF
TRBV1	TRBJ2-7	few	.	TGCACCAGCAGCCAAGGCGGGACTAGCGAGTACGAGCAGTACTTC	CTSSQGGTSEYEQYF
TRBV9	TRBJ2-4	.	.	TGTGCCAGCAGCGTAGAGGGTCGGGGAGCCAAAAACATTCAGTACTTC	CASSVEGRGAKNIQYF
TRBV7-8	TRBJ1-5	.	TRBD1	TGTGCCAGCAGCCGGGACAGGGCTCAGCCCCAGCATTTT	CASSRDRAQPQHF
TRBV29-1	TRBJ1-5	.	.	TGCAGCGTTTTGACGGGTAGCAATCAGCCCCAGCATTTT	CSVLTGSNQPQHF
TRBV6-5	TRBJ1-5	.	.	TGTGCCAGCAGTTACTCCAGATTTAGCAATCAGCCCCAGCATTTT	CASSYSRFSNQPQHF
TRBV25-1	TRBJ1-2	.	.	TGTGCCAGCAGCGCGATTTGGAACTATGGCTACACCTTC	CASSAIWNYGYTF
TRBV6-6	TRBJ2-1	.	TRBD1	TGTGCCAGCAGTTACCCACAGGGGAATGAGCAGTTCTTC	CASSYPQGNEQFF
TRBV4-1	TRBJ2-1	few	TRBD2	TGCGCCAGCAGCCAAGAGACTAGCGGGGGGGCCTACAATGAGCAGTTCTTC	CASSQETSGGAYNEQFF
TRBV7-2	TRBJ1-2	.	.	TGTGCCAGCAGCCCAAACACTGCGAGGATGCGCGGCTACACCTTC	CASSPNTARMRGYTF
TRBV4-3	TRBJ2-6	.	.	TGCGCCAGCAGCCAACGCCCGGCAGCCCAATCTGGGGCCAATGTCCTGACTTTC	CASSQRPAAQSGANVLTF